This T cell receptor (beta chain) was obtained from a study of brain T cells in children with intractable seizures. Notes on the study in general: Only CDR3 sequence similarity suggested viral specificity, without known HCMV serostatus.

The CDR3 totals 15 residues. Trimming removed 3 bases at V and 3 bases at J, with 15 bases between. The germline CDR1 and CDR2 sequences are MDHEN and SYDVKM. Profiled with immunoSEQ multiplex PCR; TCRdb holds only in-frame clones, not every one. The sample consists of 75,000 to 80,000 clones, approximately 94% of them appearing once. The sequenced cases were selected for having the highest brain T cell transcript signatures. As to this clone: Its antigen is not identified.

The V and J genes are TRBV28 and TRBJ2-7; TRBD2 is a possible D gene (5 bases). Sequencing was performed on peripheral blood, taken at surgery. The source is a boy younger than two with tuberous sclerosis and intractable seizures. The CDR3 DNA is TGTGCCAGCAGTTTCGTAGCGAGGGATCACTACGAGCAGTACTTC. It codes for CASSFVARDHYEQYF.